This section outlines one T cell receptor beta chain sequence together with its context. It lacks a known antigen. There are no base qualities to consult, and no much larger clone falls within one base. The immunoSEQ Assay, a bias-controlled multiplex PCR, was used to amplify TCRbeta CDR3 regions from genomic DNA. In the original analysis: Nucleated cell counts per sample were estimated from amplification of reference gene primers within the assay. To quantify the absolute abundance of each unique TCRbeta CDR3 rearrangement, sequence reads were collapsed and filtered. For each sample, productive Simpson clonality was calculated by taking the square root of Simpson's diversity index across productive rearrangements. TCRdb obtained this table from immuneACCESS and retained in-frame rearrangements with V and J assigned. These tables miss some clones; where compared with another copy, unresolved V genes account for less than half of the shortfall, and the remainder is unexplained. That table supplies the V and J calls and clone size; D and trimming were determined from the DNA. The sample table shows about 280,000 clones, and 80% to 90% are seen once. Approximately 9% of the sample lies in the top ten.

The sample originates from a study of blood T cell repertoires in COVID-19 (dated by TCRdb to 2019 to 2021). At the level of the whole study: Collaborator samples came from the United States, Italy and Spain and covered acute and convalescent phases of COVID-19. The prospective study material was composed of cDNA or gDNA derived from T cells, B-cell-depleted T cells, or PBMCs. Subjects who had been exposed to COVID-19, were actively infected with it, or had recovered from it provided the deeply sampled blood TCRbeta repertoires that made up the dataset. A freely available public database, intended as a resource for researchers studying the immune response to SARS-CoV-2, is where the repertoires were released. The samples were drawn from two sources: the first 160 participants of the ongoing ImmuneRACE study, and approximately 1,300 subjects contributed by 6 global collaborators. Sample metadata almost always included a de-identified subject ID, COVID-19 status, age in years and sex. Where HLA class I and class II types were available, the types were taken from metadata supplied by the sample provider, not from assay-based typing.

The CDR3 covers 18 residues, taking in both the cysteine and the phenylalanine. Solely the CDR3 DNA is kept, with 54 bases framed from the first base. Via the germline V gene, CDR1 is MGHRA and CDR2 YSYEKL. For this chain, trimming is 2 bases at the V end and 4 bases at the J end, and the number of junction bases without a gene match is 9. What the work shows at the level of the full study, not this receptor alone: The amount of clinical and demographic metadata varied by source and participant and was provided uncurated.

A second Seattle source provided samples from volunteer blood donors who had recovered from COVID-19. Whole blood was collected in K2EDTA tubes by collaborating institutions according to the institutions' own protocols. For TCRbeta analysis, collaborators shipped samples in one of three forms: frozen whole blood, isolated PBMCs, or DNA extracted from either of those sample types. The specimen was peripheral blood. The chain is made from TRBV4-1 and TRBJ2-1, with 12 bases aligning to TRBD2. The TCR comes from a woman aged 50 to 60 who had recovered from COVID-19. The nucleotide sequence is TGCGCCAGCAGCCAACCAGGAACTAGCGGGGGGTCATACAATGAGCAGTTCTTC. The resulting protein is CASSQPGTSGGSYNEQFF.